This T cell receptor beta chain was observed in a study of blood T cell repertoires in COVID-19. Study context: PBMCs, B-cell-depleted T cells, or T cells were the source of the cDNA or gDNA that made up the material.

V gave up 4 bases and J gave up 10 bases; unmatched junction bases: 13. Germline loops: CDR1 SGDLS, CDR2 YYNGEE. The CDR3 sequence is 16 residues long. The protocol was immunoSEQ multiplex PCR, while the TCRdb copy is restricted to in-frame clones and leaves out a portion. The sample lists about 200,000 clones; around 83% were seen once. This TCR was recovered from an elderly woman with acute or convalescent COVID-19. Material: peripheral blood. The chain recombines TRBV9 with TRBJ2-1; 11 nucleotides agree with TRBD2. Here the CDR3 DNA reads TGTGCCAGCAGCCTAGAGCCGGGACTAGCGGTTAGCGAGCAGTTCTTC. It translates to CASSLEPGLAVSEQFF.